The 8 T cell receptor beta chains below come from one sample, sequenced in a study of a mutant IDH1 vaccine in newly diagnosed glioma. Assay: immunoSEQ multiplex PCR; the TCRdb copy retains only in-frame clones and omits some. The table records 50,000 to 65,000 clones, approximately 80% of them present only once. The time point denotes: baseline, week 1 (first vaccination visit). Treatment specified: pre-vaccination baseline after standard-of-care therapy. The specimen was PBMCs, collected from a glioma patient treated with radiotherapy, temozolomide or both. Every receptor here comes from a man between 18 and 29 years old with glioma.

This chain connects TRBV29-1 to TRBJ1-5; D unclear. The CDR3 sequence is 14 residues long. Trimming pared 4 bases from V and 6 bases from J, leaving 16 bases between. In germline, CDR1 is SQVTM, CDR2 ANQGSEA. The CDR3 is CSVAQGLAGQPQHF. In nucleotides, the CDR3 is TGCAGCGTTGCCCAAGGGCTTGCGGGTCAGCCCCAGCATTTT.

This clone was seen once. At one boundary the junction diverges from the germline segment, which might be a read error. The chain employs TRBV7-7 and TRBJ2-1, with TRBD1 matching 12 bases. Germline V gene lookup returns CDR1 SSHAT and CDR2 FNYEAQ (reference sequence). This CDR3 has 16 amino acids. CDR3 DNA: TGTGCTAGCAGCCTACGACCGGGACAGGGGGCGAATGAGCAGTTCTTC. This codes for CASSLRPGQGANEQFF.

The chain recombines TRBV2 with TRBJ2-7; D not resolved. The V end was cut by 4 bases, the J end by 1 base, with 11 bases between. CDR3 size: 14 residues. CDR1 and CDR2 from the germline V gene are SNHLY and FYNNEI. The CDR3 nucleotides read TGTGCCAGCAGTGTGGCCCCAAATTCCTACGAGCAGTACTTC. Translation gives CASSVAPNSYEQYF.

The chain has TRBV4-3 and TRBJ1-5; tentative D call: TRBD1 (5 bases). Germline CDR1 LGHNA, CDR2 YSLEER. The CDR3 has 14 residues. V shed 4 bases and J shed 2 bases, with 9 bases lying between them. The DNA of the CDR3 is TGCGCCAGCAGCCCCGGGGGGGGCAATCAGCCCCAGCATTTT. This encodes CASSPGGGNQPQHF.

CDR3 residues: CASSEGTAGEQFF. The CDR3 nucleotides are TGTGCCAGCAGTGAAGGGACGGCGGGCGAGCAGTTCTTC. J is TRBJ2-1 and V is TRBV2, with D maybe TRBD2 (5 bases). CDR1 and CDR2 (germline): SNHLY, FYNNEI. V was shortened by 1 base and J by 10 bases, with 11 bases between the two germline ends. The CDR3 consists of 13 residues. Looking up the rest from reference TRBV2 and TRBJ2-1 gives the full variable domain: EPEVTQTPSHQVTQMGQEVILRCVPISNHLYFYWYRQILGQKVEFLVSFYNNEISEKSEIFDDQFSVERPDGSNFTLKIRSTKLEDSAMYFCASSEGTAGEQFFGPGTRLTVL.

V usage is TRBV19 and J usage is TRBJ1-5; D possibly corresponds to TRBD1 (5 bases). Trimming pared 9 bases from V and 3 bases from J, leaving 21 bases between. CDR3 size: 16 residues. CDR1 is LNHDA, CDR2 SQIVND, per germline (reference sequence). CDR3 DNA: TGTGCCAGCCAACTTATGGGGGGGGGAAACAATCAGCCCCAGCATTTT. This gives the protein CASQLMGGGNNQPQHF.

The chain links TRBV10-2 to TRBJ2-7; D may be TRBD2 (6 bases). Trimming removed 5 bases at V and 0 bases at J, with 14 bases between. Germline CDR1 is WSHSY and CDR2 is SAAADI. The CDR3 has 15 residues. The CDR3 DNA is TGCGCCAGCAGTACGGGGAGGACCCGCTCCTACGAGCAGTACTTC. Its translation is CASSTGRTRSYEQYF.

V gene TRBV2 combines with J gene TRBJ1-5, with TRBD1 matching 10 bases. Germline assignment: CDR1 SNHLY and CDR2 FYNNEI. V lost 6 bases, J lost 8 bases, and 13 bases stayed unmatched. CDR3 length equals 16 residues. The DNA of the CDR3 is TGTGCCAGCAGCGCGCCGGACAGGGGGGCTCGGGAGCCCCAGCATTTT. This sequence encodes CASSAPDRGAREPQHF.